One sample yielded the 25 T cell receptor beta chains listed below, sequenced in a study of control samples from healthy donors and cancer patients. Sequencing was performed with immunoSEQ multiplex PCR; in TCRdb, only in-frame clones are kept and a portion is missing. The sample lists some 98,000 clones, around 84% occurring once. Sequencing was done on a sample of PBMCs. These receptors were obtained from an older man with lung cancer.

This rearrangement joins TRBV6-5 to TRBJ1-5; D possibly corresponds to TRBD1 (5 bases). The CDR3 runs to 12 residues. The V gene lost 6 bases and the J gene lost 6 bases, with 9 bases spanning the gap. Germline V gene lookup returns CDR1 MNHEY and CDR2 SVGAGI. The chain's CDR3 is CASSEGPQPQHF. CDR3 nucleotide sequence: TGTGCCAGCAGCGAGGGGCCTCAGCCCCAGCATTTT.

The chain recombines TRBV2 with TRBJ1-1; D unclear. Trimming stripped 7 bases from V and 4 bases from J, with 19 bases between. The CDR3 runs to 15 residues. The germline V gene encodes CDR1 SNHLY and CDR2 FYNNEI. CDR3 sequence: CASTRGRDVGTEAFF. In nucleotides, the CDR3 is TGTGCCAGCACCCGAGGCCGGGATGTTGGCACTGAAGCTTTCTTT.

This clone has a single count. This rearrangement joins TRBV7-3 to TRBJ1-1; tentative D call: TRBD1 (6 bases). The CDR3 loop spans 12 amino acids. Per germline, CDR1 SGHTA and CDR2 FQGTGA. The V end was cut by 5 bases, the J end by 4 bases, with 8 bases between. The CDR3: CASSEQGTEAFF. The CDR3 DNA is TGTGCCAGCAGCGAACAGGGCACTGAAGCTTTCTTT. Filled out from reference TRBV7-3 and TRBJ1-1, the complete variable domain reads GAGVSQTPSNKVTEKGKYVELRCDPISGHTALYWYRQSLGQGPEFLIYFQGTGAADDSGLPNDRFFAVRPEGSVSTLKIQRTERGDSAVYLCASSEQGTEAFFGQGTRLTVV.

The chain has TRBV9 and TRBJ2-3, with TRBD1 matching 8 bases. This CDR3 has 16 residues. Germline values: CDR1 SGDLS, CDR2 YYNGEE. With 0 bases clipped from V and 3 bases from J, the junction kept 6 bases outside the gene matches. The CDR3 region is CASSVGDRGRTDTQYF. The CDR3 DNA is TGTGCCAGCAGCGTAGGTGACAGGGGTAGAACAGATACGCAGTATTTT.

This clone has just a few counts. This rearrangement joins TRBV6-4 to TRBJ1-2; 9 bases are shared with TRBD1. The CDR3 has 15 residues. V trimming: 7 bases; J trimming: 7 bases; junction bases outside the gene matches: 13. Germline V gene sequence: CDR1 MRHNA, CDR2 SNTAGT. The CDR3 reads CASTPTGTGSGGYTF. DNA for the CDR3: TGTGCCAGCACCCCAACCGGGACAGGGAGTGGTGGCTACACCTTC.

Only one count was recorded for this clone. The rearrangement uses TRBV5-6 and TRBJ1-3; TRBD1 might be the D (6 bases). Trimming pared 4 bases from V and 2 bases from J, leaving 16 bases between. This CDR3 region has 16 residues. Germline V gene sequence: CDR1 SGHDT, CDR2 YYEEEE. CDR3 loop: CASSPKAGATGNTIYF. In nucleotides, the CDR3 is TGTGCCAGCAGCCCCAAGGCGGGGGCAACTGGAAACACCATATATTTT.

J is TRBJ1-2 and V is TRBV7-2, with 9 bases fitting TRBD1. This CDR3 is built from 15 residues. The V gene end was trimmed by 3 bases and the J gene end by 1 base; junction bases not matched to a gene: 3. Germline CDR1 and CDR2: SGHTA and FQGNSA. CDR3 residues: CASSFRDRVNYGYTF. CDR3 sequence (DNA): TGTGCCAGCAGCTTCCGGGACAGGGTTAACTATGGCTACACCTTC.

The CDR3 spells CASSLDGPGGETLWGRRRNTIYF. The DNA of the CDR3 is TGCGCCAGCAGCTTGGACGGCCCGGGAGGGGAAACATTGTGGGGACGACGGCGAAACACCATATATTTT. The chain joins TRBV5-1 to TRBJ1-3, with D perhaps TRBD1 (5 bases). Per germline, CDR1 SGHRS and CDR2 YFSETQ. CDR3 length equals 23 residues. V was pared by 0 bases and J by 5 bases, with 36 bases between.

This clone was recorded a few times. CDR3 DNA: TGTGCCAGCATACGGGGGGCTCACTACGAGCAGTACTTC. Its translation: CASIRGAHYEQYF. This rearrangement joins TRBV6-6 to TRBJ2-7, with D possibly TRBD2 on 7 matching bases. V lost 7 bases to trimming and J lost 3 bases, with 13 bases between them. CDR1 and CDR2 from the germline V gene are MNHNY and SVGAGI (reference sequence). There are 13 residues in the CDR3.

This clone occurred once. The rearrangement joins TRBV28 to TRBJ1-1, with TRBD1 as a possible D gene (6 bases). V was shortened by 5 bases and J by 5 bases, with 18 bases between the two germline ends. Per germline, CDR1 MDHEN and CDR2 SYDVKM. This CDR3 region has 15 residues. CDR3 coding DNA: TGTGCCAGCAGTGAGCAGGGGTTGAAGTCTACTGAAGCTTTCTTT. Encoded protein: CASSEQGLKSTEAFF.

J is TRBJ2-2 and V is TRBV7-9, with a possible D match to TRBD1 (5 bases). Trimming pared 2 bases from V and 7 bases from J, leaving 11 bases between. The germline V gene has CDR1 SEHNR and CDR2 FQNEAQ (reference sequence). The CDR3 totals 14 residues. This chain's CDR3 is CASSLLSQGGELFF. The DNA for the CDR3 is TGTGCCAGCAGCTTACTCTCCCAGGGCGGGGAGCTGTTTTTT. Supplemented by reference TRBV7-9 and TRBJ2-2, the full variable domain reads DTGVSQNPRHKITKRGQNVTFRCDPISEHNRLYWYRQTLGQGPEFLTYFQNEAQLEKSRLLSDRFSAERPKGSFSTLEIQRTEQGDSAMYLCASSLLSQGGELFFGEGSRLTVL.

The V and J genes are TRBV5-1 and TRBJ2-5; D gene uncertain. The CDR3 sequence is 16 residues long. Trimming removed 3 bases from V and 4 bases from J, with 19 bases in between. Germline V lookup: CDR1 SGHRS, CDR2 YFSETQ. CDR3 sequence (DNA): TGCGCCAGCAGCTCGCCTACCGGACCAGAAGGAGAGACCCAGTACTTC. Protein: CASSSPTGPEGETQYF.

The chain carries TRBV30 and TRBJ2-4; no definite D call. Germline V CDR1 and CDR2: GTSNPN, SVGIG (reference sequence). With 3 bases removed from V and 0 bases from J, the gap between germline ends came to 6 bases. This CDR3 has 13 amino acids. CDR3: CAWSVIAKNIQYF. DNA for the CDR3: TGTGCCTGGAGCGTCATAGCCAAAAACATTCAGTACTTC.

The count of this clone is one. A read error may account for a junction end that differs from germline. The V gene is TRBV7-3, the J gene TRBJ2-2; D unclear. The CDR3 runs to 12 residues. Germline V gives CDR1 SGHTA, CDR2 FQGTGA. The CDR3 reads CASSSNSGELFF. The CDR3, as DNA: TGTGCCAGCAGCTCGAACTCCGGGGAGCTGTTTTTT. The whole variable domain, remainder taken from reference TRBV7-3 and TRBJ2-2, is GAGVSQTPSNKVTEKGKYVELRCDPISGHTALYWYRQSLGQGPEFLIYFQGTGAADDSGLPNDRFFAVRPEGSVSTLKIQRTERGDSAVYLCASSSNSGELFFGEGSRLTVL.

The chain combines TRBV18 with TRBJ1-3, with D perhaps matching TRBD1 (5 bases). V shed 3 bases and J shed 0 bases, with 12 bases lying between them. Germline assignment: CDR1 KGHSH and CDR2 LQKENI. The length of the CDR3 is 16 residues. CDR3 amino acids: CASSPRGLISGNTIYF. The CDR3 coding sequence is TGTGCCAGCTCACCCCGGGGCCTAATCTCTGGAAACACCATATATTTT.

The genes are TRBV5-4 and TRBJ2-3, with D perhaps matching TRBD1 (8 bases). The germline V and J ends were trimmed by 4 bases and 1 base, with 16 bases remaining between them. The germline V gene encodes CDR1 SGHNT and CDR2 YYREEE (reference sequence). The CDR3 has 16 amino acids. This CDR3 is CASSGGGQVRTDTQYF. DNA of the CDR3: TGTGCCAGCAGCGGGGGGGGACAGGTTCGCACAGATACGCAGTATTTT.

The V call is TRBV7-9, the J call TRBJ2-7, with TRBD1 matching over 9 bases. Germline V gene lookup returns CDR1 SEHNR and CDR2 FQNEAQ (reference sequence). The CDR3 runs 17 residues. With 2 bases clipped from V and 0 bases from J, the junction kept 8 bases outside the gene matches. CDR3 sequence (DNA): TGTGCCAGCAGCTTATACGGGAGGACAGGGGACTCCTACGAGCAGTACTTC. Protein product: CASSLYGRTGDSYEQYF. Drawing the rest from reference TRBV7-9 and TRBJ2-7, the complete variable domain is DTGVSQNPRHKITKRGQNVTFRCDPISEHNRLYWYRQTLGQGPEFLTYFQNEAQLEKSRLLSDRFSAERPKGSFSTLEIQRTEQGDSAMYLCASSLYGRTGDSYEQYFGPGTRLTVT.

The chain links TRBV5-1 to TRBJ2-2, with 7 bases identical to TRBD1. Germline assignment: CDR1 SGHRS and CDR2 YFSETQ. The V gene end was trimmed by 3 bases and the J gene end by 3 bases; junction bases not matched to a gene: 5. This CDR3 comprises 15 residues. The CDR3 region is CASSSRQGDTGELFF. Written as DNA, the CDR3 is TGCGCCAGCAGCTCAAGACAGGGCGACACCGGGGAGCTGTTTTTT.

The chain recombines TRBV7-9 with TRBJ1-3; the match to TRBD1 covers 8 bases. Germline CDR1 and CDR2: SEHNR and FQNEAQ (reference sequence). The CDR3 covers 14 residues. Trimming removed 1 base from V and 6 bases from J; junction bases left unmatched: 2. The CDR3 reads CASSLGQGQNTIYF. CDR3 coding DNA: TGTGCCAGCAGCTTAGGACAGGGGCAAAACACCATATATTTT.

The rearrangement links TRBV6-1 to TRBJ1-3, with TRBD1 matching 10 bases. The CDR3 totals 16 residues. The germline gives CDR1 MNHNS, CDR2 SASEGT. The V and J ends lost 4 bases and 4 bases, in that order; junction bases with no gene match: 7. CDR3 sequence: CASSVRQGAAGNTIYF. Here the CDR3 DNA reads TGTGCCAGCAGTGTACGACAGGGGGCAGCGGGAAACACCATATATTTT.

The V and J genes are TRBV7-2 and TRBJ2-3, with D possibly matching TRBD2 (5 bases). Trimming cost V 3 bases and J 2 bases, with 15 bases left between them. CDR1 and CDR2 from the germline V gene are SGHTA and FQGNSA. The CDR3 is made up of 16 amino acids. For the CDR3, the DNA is TGTGCCAGCAGCTTCCTTCGGGGAACCCTCACAGATACGCAGTATTTT. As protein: CASSFLRGTLTDTQYF.

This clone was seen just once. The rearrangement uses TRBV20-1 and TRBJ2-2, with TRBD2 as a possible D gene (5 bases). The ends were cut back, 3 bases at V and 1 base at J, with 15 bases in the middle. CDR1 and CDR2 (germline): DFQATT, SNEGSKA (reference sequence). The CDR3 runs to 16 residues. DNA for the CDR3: TGCAGTGCTAGTAGAGATACGGCGGGGAACACCGGGGAGCTGTTTTTT. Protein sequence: CSASRDTAGNTGELFF.

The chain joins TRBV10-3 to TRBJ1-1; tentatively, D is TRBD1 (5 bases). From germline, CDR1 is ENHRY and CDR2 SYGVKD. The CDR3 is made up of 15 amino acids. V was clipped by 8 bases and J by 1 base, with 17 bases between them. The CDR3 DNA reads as TGTGCCATCGGGGCAGGGCAAGGAGCGAACACTGAAGCTTTCTTT. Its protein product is CAIGAGQGANTEAFF.

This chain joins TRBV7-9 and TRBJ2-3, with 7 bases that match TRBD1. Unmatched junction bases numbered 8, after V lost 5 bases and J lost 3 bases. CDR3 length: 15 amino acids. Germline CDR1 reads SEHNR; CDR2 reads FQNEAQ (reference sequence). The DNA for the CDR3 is TGTGCCAGCAGCCCGACCACCAGGGGGACAGATACGCAGTATTTT. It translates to CASSPTTRGTDTQYF.

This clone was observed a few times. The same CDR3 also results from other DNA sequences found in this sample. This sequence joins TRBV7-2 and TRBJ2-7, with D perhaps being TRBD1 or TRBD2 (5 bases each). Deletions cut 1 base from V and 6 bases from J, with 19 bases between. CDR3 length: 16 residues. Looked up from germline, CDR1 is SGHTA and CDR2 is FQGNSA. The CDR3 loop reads CASSLDGRTRGREQYF. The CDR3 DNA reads TGTGCCAGCAGCTTAGACGGGCGTACTAGGGGTCGCGAGCAGTACTTC.